This T cell receptor beta chain was identified in a study of T-cell memory formation after mild COVID-19. Deletions cut 0 bases from V and 6 bases from J, with 12 bases between. The germline CDR1 and CDR2 sequences are SGHRS and YFSETQ. The CDR3 is made up of 14 amino acids. TCRdb analysed the 5' RACE reads with MiXCR anew, one entry per CDR3 protein. The data hold fewer than 500,000 distinct CDR3 sequences, with approximately 25% observed a single time. The clonotype originates from an adult woman who had mild COVID-19 (a few samples of this study predate the infection). Cell type and time point are not known. The sample comprised PBMCs or a T cell subset sorted from them (not recorded which). The genes are TRBV5-1 and TRBJ1-2; possibly TRBD1 for D (5 bases). CDR3 region: CASSLGGAEDGYTF. DNA for the CDR3: TGCGCCAGCAGCTTGGGCGGGGCAGAGGATGGCTACACCTTC.